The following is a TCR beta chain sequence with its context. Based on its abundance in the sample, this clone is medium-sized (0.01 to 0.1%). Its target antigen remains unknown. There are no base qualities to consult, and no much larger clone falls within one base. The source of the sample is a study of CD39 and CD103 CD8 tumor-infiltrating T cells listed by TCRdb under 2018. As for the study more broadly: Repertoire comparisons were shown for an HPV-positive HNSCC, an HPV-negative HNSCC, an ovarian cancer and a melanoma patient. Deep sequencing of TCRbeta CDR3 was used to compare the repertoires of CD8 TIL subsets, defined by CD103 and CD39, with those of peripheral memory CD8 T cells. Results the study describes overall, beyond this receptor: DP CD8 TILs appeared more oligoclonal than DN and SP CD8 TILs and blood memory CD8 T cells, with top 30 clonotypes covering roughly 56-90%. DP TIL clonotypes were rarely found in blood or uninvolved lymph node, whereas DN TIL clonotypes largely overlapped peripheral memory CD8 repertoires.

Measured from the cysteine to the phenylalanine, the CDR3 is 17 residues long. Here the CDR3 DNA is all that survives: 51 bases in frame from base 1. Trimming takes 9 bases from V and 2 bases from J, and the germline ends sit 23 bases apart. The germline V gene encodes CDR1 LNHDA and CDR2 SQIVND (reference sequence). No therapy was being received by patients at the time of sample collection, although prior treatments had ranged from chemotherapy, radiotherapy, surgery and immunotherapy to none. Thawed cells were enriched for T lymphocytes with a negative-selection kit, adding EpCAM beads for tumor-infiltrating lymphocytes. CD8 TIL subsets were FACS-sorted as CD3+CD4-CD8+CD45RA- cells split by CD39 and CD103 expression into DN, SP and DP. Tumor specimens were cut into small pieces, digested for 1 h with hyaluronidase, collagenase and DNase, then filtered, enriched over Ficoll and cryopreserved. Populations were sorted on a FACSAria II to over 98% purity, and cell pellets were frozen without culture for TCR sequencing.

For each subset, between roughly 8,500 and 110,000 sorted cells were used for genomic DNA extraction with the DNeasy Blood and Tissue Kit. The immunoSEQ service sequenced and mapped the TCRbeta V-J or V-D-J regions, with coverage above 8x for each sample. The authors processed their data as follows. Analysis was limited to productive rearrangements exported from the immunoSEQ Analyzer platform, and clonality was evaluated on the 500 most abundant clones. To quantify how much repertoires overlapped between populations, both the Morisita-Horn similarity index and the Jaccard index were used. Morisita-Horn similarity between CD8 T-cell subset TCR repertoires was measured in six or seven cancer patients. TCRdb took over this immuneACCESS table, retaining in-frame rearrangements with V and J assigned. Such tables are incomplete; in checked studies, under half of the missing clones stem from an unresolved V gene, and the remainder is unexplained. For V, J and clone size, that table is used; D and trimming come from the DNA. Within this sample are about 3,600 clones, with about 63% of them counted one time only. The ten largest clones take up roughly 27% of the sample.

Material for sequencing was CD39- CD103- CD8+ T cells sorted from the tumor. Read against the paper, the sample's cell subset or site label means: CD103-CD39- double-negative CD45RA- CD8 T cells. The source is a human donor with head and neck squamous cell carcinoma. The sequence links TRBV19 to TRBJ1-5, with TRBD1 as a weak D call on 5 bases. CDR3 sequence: CASGDLESWNGNQPQHF. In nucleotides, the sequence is TGTGCCAGCGGGGACCTAGAGAGTTGGAATGGCAATCAGCCCCAGCATTTT.